Listed below are T cell receptor beta chains from one sample, sequenced in a study of shared T cell receptors in the human thymus. The assay was immunoSEQ multiplex PCR, and TCRdb's table has in-frame clones only and misses some. This sample has about 380,000 clones, with 85% to 95% found just once. Material for sequencing was thymocytes. The receptors shown here come from a human donor. CDR3s include the opening cysteine and the closing phenylalanine or tryptophan. The order of the fields is V gene, D gene, J gene, CDR3 DNA, CDR3 protein. The D gene is left open where the match is weak.

TRBV27	TRBD1	TRBJ2-7	TGTGCCACGCGCGACAGGGGAAGGGCCTACGAGCAGTACTTC	CATRDRGRAYEQYF
TRBV5-1	-	TRBJ2-7	TGCGCCAGCAGCCCGGACAACCCACAGTGTTACGAGCAGTACTTC	CASSPDNPQCYEQYF
TRBV4-1	-	TRBJ2-2	TGCGCCAGCAGCCAAGATACCGTGTCCGGGGAGCTGTTTTTT	CASSQDTVSGELFF
TRBV7-9	TRBD1	TRBJ2-1	TGTGCCAGCAGCTTGGCGGTCGGGACAGGGGACCACAATGAGCAGTTCTTC	CASSLAVGTGDHNEQFF
TRBV7-9	TRBD2	TRBJ2-7	TGTGCCAGCAGCCCGGGTCGGCTAGCGGAGTTGAGCTCCTACGAGCAGTACTTC	CASSPGRLAELSSYEQYF
TRBV30	-	TRBJ2-7	TGTGCCTGGAGTGCCGACGAGCAGTACTTC	CAWSADEQYF
TRBV6-5	TRBD1	TRBJ1-2	TGTGCCAGCAGCCCGGCAGGGGGTAACTATGGCTACACCTTC	CASSPAGGNYGYTF
TRBV4-1	-	TRBJ1-5	TGCGCCAGCAGCCAGATCCGGGACGGGGATAGCAATCAGCCCCAGCATTTT	CASSQIRDGDSNQPQHF
TRBV10-3	-	TRBJ2-1	TGTGCCATCAGGTCCCGGGAGCCGAACAATGAGCAGTTCTTC	CAIRSREPNNEQFF
TRBV2	-	TRBJ2-7	TGTGCCAGTGGACCCCGGGCTCTCCTGGTCTACGAGCAGTACTTC	CASGPRALLVYEQYF
TRBV28	-	TRBJ2-1	TGTGCCAGCAGTTTATCCCAGGGACTAGCGGTTTGGAGGACAGGGGGATCCTACAATGAGCAGTTCTTC	CASSLSQGLAVWRTGGSYNEQFF
TRBV2	TRBD2	TRBJ2-7	TGTGCCAGCACCCCGGGACTAGCGGGAGTGGGTCTCAGCTCCTACGAGCAGTACTTC	CASTPGLAGVGLSSYEQYF